The TCR beta chain under discussion was sequenced for a study of cytotoxic CD8 clonotypes in ibrutinib-treated CLL. Study-wide results and caveats: Clonality (at baseline) was higher than in age-matched healthy donors and tracked circulating CD8+ T-cell counts.

J gave up 6 bases and V 2 bases, and 2 bases lay outside the gene matches. CDR1 LGHNA and CDR2 YNFKEQ come from the germline V gene. This CDR3 is built from 15 residues. Turning to this clone: What it recognizes is unknown.

Only in-frame clones appear in the TCRdb table, and some are missing; sequencing was by immunoSEQ multiplex PCR. The sample records just over 200,000 clones, just under 80% being singletons. This TCR was recovered from a human donor with chronic lymphocytic leukemia. Sequencing used PBMCs, obtained after 12 months of ibrutinib treatment. This sequence joins TRBV4-2 and TRBJ2-2, with TRBD1 matching over 11 bases. CDR3: CASSQKDRGPGELFF. CDR3 nucleotides: TGTGCCAGCAGCCAAAAGGACAGGGGGCCCGGGGAGCTGTTTTTT.